This TCR beta chain derives from a study of T cell responses to AZD1222 COVID-19 vaccine. Study-level findings and limits: Dominant at 160-218 and 743-854, vaccine-associated CD4 TCRs also spanned spike. Vaccination with two AZD1222 doses was followed by a rise in Spike-specific TCR breadth and depth.

Trimming pared 6 bases from V and 8 bases from J, leaving 16 bases between. The germline gives CDR1 MDHEN, CDR2 SYDVKM. CDR3 length: 13 amino acids. Sequencing used immunoSEQ multiplex PCR; TCRdb keeps in-frame clones, though not all of them. The table shows more than 90,000 clones, with more than 70% occurring only once. About this clone itself: The antigen is undetermined.

Doses given second, at about 4 or about 12 weeks, were pooled. The sequences come from peripheral blood, collected 28 days after the second AZD1222 dose. This clonotype was sampled from an adult who received the AZD1222 COVID-19 vaccine. The chain uses TRBV28 and TRBJ1-2; TRBD1 might be the D (6 bases). The CDR3 is CASSRHSGEGYTF. The CDR3 DNA reads as TGTGCCAGCAGCCGACACTCAGGGGAAGGCTACACCTTC.